What follows are 8 T cell receptor beta chains derived from one specimen sequenced in a study of blood T cell repertoires in COVID-19. The table came from immunoSEQ multiplex PCR; TCRdb's copy has only in-frame clones and leaves some out. The repertoire holds some 220,000 clones, with 82% as singletons. The sample taken for sequencing was peripheral blood. The receptors were gathered from a woman in her 70s with COVID-19, enrolled during active disease.

This clone has just a few counts. This chain connects TRBV2 to TRBJ2-7, with TRBD2 matching over 14 bases. CDR1 is SNHLY, CDR2 FYNNEI, per germline. J was trimmed by 6 bases and V by 6 bases; bases with no gene match: 13. The CDR3 has 17 amino acids. The CDR3: CASSHGLAGGGVGEQYF. The CDR3 nucleotides are TGTGCCAGCAGCCACGGACTAGCGGGAGGAGGGGTTGGCGAGCAGTACTTC.

V is TRBV7-9 and J is TRBJ2-1, with 11 bases lining up with TRBD2. Germline-derived CDR1 and CDR2 are SEHNR and FQNEAQ (reference sequence). V dropped 4 bases and J dropped 6; count of bases not matched to a gene: 14. CDR3 length: 18 amino acids. The CDR3 region is CASSSPGRTSGSLNEQFF. The CDR3 DNA reads TGTGCCAGCAGCTCCCCTGGGAGGACTAGCGGGTCCCTCAATGAGCAGTTCTTC.

V is TRBV18 and J is TRBJ2-5, with 8 bases matching TRBD2. Trimming took 2 bases from V and 1 from J; bases not matched to a gene: 6. Germline values: CDR1 KGHSH, CDR2 LQKENI. The length of the CDR3 is 16 residues. CDR3 nucleotide sequence: TGTGCCAGCTCACCATCCTTTCTAGCGGGCCAAGAGACCCAGTACTTC. Amino acids: CASSPSFLAGQETQYF.

CDR3 DNA sequence: TGTGCCAGCAGCTCCAACCAGGGAGAAGCTTTCTTT. Protein: CASSSNQGEAFF. This rearrangement joins TRBV7-3 to TRBJ1-1, with D tentatively TRBD1 (5 bases). The CDR3 length is 12 residues. Trimming pared 4 bases from V and 8 bases from J, leaving 11 bases between. In germline, CDR1 is SGHTA, CDR2 FQGTGA.

The chain is built from TRBV5-1 and TRBJ1-5; a weak D match, TRBD1 (5 bases). The CDR3 extends over 13 amino acids. The germline CDR1 and CDR2 sequences are SGHRS and YFSETQ. V lost 3 bases to trimming and J lost 5 bases, with 9 bases between them. CDR3 sequence (DNA): TGCGCCAGCAGCTATCAGGGTGATCAGCCCCAGCATTTT. Its translation is CASSYQGDQPQHF. Full variable domain (missing parts from reference TRBV5-1 and TRBJ1-5): KAGVTQTPRYLIKTRGQQVTLSCSPISGHRSVSWYQQTPGQGLQFLFEYFSETQRNKGNFPGRFSGRQFSNSRSEMNVSTLELGDSALYLCASSYQGDQPQHFGDGTRLSIL.

The rearrangement links TRBV7-9 to TRBJ1-1; D gene unclear. This CDR3 region has 14 residues. Germline-derived CDR1 and CDR2 are SEHNR and FQNEAQ (reference sequence). V was cut by 2 bases and J by 0 bases, with 7 bases left in between. CDR3 sequence (DNA): TGTGCCAGCAGCTTACACCAGATGAACACTGAAGCTTTCTTT. As protein: CASSLHQMNTEAFF.

The rearrangement uses TRBV6-5 and TRBJ1-2, with D maybe TRBD1 (5 bases). Germline CDR1 and CDR2: MNHEY and SVGAGI. V was pared by 5 bases and J by 8 bases, with 21 bases between. The CDR3 has 15 residues. CDR3 in DNA: TGTGCCAGCAGTACGCTACGCCAGGGCGTTCGGGGCTACACCTTC. Encoded protein: CASSTLRQGVRGYTF.

This clone was detected once. The V and J genes are TRBV7-2 and TRBJ1-6; no firm D call. Germline values: CDR1 SGHTA, CDR2 FQGNSA. The V and J ends lost 6 bases and 10 bases respectively, with 19 bases between them. This CDR3 has 15 amino acids. The CDR3: CASSITSRGHSPLHF. CDR3 in DNA: TGTGCCAGCAGTATAACGTCTCGCGGGCACTCACCCCTCCACTTT. The full variable domain, with the rest looked up from reference TRBV7-2 and TRBJ1-6, is GAGVSQSPSNKVTEKGKDVELRCDPISGHTALYWYRQSLGQGLEFLIYFQGNSAPDKSGLPSDRFSAERTGGSVSTLTIQRTQQEDSAVYLCASSITSRGHSPLHFGNGTRLTVT.